This T cell receptor beta chain was retrieved from a study of shared clonotypes between healthy human individuals. Study-wide background: Aged 18 to 49, the donors were a couple of women and a few men.

Data came from immunoSEQ multiplex PCR; TCRdb stores just in-frame clones and leaves some out. The sample lists some 2 million clones; around 96% were seen once. Study-level results: Generation probabilities were higher for clonotypes shared across all four sorted-subset donors than for unshared ones. Some naive CD4 clonotypes, about 5%, turned up in common across several donors.

Naive CD8 cells, CD45RO-negative and positively selected for CCR7, excluded terminally differentiated effector memory CD45RA+ cells. Comment on this clone: The antigen is undetermined.

The CDR3 has 16 amino acids. Germline V CDR1 and CDR2: SGHAT, FQNNGV. The ends lost 1 base at V and 4 bases at J; junction bases unmatched: 9. The sequence was collected from a man between 18 and 29 years old in good health. The chain employs TRBV11-2 and TRBJ2-5, with 7 bases lining up with TRBD1. The sequenced sample was naive CD8+ T cells sorted from blood. The CDR3 nucleotides read TGTGCCAGCAGCTTAGGGTCCGGGGCAGGGGGAGAGACCCAGTACTTC. Translating gives CASSLGSGAGGETQYF.